The 31 T cell receptor beta chains below come from one sample, sequenced in a study of beta chain features in type 1 diabetes. The study, taken as a whole, reports: There was a moderate but significant shortening of TCRB CDR3s in all four CD4+ subsets of Type 1 diabetes patients.

These TCRs' antigens remain unknown. As every portion of the isolated RNA was reverse transcribed, the sequencing read expressed TCRB transcripts. Some clones are missing from TCRdb's copy, which holds only in-frame ones; the method was immunoSEQ multiplex PCR. The sample includes a few hundred thousand clones, approximately 13% of them seen just once. The sample taken for sequencing was naive CD4+ T cells from blood. The source of these receptors is a man aged 30 to 45 with type 1 diabetes.

This clone has only a few counts. The gene calls are TRBV6-6 and TRBJ2-7; 11 nucleotides align to TRBD1. J gave up 6 bases and V 6 bases, and 10 bases lay outside the gene matches. The CDR3 sequence is 15 residues long. CDR1 is MNHNY, CDR2 SVGAGI, per germline (reference sequence). The CDR3 sequence: CASSYGDRGSPEQYF. The CDR3 bases are TGTGCCAGCAGCTACGGGGACAGGGGGTCACCCGAGCAGTACTTC.

The V call is TRBV27, the J call TRBJ2-7; weak D call: TRBD1 (6 bases). Trimming took 7 bases from V and 6 from J, leaving 16 bases between them. The CDR3 covers 13 residues. The germline CDR1 and CDR2 sequences are MNHEY and SMNVEV (reference sequence). CDR3 in DNA: TGTGCCAGCACACCACAGGGACGGGGCGAGCAGTACTTC. Residues: CASTPQGRGEQYF.

Of note for this clone: One end of the junction varies from germline; a read error may be responsible. The chain joins TRBV4-1 to TRBJ2-1, with 11 positions matching TRBD2. CDR1 is MGHRA and CDR2 is YSYEKL in the germline V gene. CDR3 size: 16 residues. As DNA, the CDR3 is TGTGCCAGCAGCCACTTACTAGCGGGGGAGAACAATGAGCAGTTCTTC. Amino acid sequence: CASSHLLAGENNEQFF.

The V and J genes are TRBV5-1 and TRBJ2-1; D possibly corresponds to TRBD1 (5 bases). Germline CDR1 SGHRS, CDR2 YFSETQ. The ends were cut back, 1 base at V and 9 bases at J, with 5 bases in the middle. The CDR3 totals 11 residues. CDR3: CASSLRGEQFF. In DNA form, the CDR3 reads TGCGCCAGCAGCTTGAGGGGTGAGCAGTTCTTC.

The chain combines TRBV27 with TRBJ2-4, with a tentative D call TRBD1 (5 bases). Germline values: CDR1 MNHEY, CDR2 SMNVEV (reference sequence). The V end was cut by 5 bases, the J end by 7 bases, with 18 bases between. The CDR3 loop spans 15 amino acids. CDR3 residues: CASSRSSDSRNIQYF. CDR3 DNA: TGTGCCAGCAGTCGGTCAAGTGACAGTAGGAACATTCAGTACTTC.

The V gene is TRBV6-1, the J gene TRBJ2-1; 7 positions agree with TRBD1. V was clipped by 4 bases and J by 7 bases; unmatched bases: 7. From germline, CDR1 is MNHNS and CDR2 SASEGT. This CDR3 is 14 amino acids long. CDR3 sequence reads: CASSGTGVRNEQFF. CDR3 sequence (DNA): TGTGCCAGCAGTGGCACAGGGGTCCGGAATGAGCAGTTCTTC.

This clone came up a few times. This chain uses TRBV7-9 with TRBJ2-3; TRBD2 matches 11 bases. The CDR3 totals 17 residues. V dropped 5 bases and J dropped 2; count of bases not matched to a gene: 9. Per the germline V gene, CDR1 is SEHNR and CDR2 is FQNEAQ (reference sequence). CDR3 region: CASSPRTSGSLTDTQYF. The CDR3 region has the DNA TGTGCCAGCAGCCCGAGGACTAGCGGGTCCCTCACAGATACGCAGTATTTT.

For this clone: Sequence at one end of the junction differs from germline and may be a read error. This chain uses TRBV7-9 with TRBJ2-2; 8 positions match TRBD1. Per the germline V gene, CDR1 is SEHNR and CDR2 is FQNEAQ (reference sequence). The CDR3 runs to 15 residues. The CDR3 reads CASSSRTGNAGELFF. CDR3 in DNA: TGTGCCAGCAGCTCGAGGACAGGGAACGCCGGGGAGCTGTTTTTT.

The chain carries TRBV6-1 and TRBJ2-3; 10 bases map to TRBD2. Germline lookup yields CDR1 MNHNS and CDR2 SASEGT. The length of the CDR3 is 15 residues. The V and J ends lost 9 bases and 4 bases, in that order; junction bases with no gene match: 10. The CDR3 loop is CASEKREGQADTQYF. The CDR3 region has the DNA TGTGCCAGTGAAAAGCGGGAGGGCCAGGCAGATACGCAGTATTTT.

A few counts support this clone. This sequence joins TRBV30 and TRBJ1-2; perhaps TRBD1 as D (6 bases). The CDR3 is made up of 13 amino acids. From germline, CDR1 is GTSNPN and CDR2 SVGIG (reference sequence). V lost 2 bases and J lost 4, with 11 bases in between. CDR3 coding DNA: TGTGCCTGGAGTAGTCAAGGGGGCTATGGCTACACCTTC. Translating it yields CAWSSQGGYGYTF.

This clone was counted a few times. The chain recombines TRBV11-2 with TRBJ2-2, with TRBD2 as a possible D gene (6 bases). The CDR3 runs to 17 residues. The V and J ends lost 5 bases and 4 bases respectively, with 20 bases between them. Germline values: CDR1 SGHAT, CDR2 FQNNGV. CDR3 sequence (DNA): TGTGCCAGCAGCCGATCTTCCGGGACTCCCCTCACCGGGGAGCTGTTTTTT. It yields the protein CASSRSSGTPLTGELFF.

V gene TRBV4-1 combines with J gene TRBJ2-4; maybe TRBD2 (6 bases). V lost 1 base, J lost 5 bases, and 15 bases lay in between. The CDR3 extends over 16 amino acids. Germline loops: CDR1 MGHRA, CDR2 YSYEKL. CDR3 region: CASSQGGGTAENIQYF. CDR3 DNA sequence: TGCGCCAGCAGCCAAGGGGGCGGGACGGCCGAAAACATTCAGTACTTC.

The sample holds a few counts of this clone. This chain links TRBV29-1 with TRBJ2-1; 12 bases match TRBD2. This CDR3 region has 16 residues. The trim removed 6 bases at V and 5 bases at J, leaving 11 bases unmatched. Germline-derived CDR1 and CDR2 are SQVTM and ANQGSEA. CDR3 in DNA: TGCAGCGTAGCTCCCGGGACTAGCGGGTCTAACAATGAGCAGTTCTTC. It translates to CSVAPGTSGSNNEQFF.

This clone was counted only a few times. CDR3 coding DNA: TGCAGCGTTGAAGGAGTTGGCGGGAGAACTGATACGCAGTATTTT. Translation: CSVEGVGGRTDTQYF. This chain links TRBV29-1 with TRBJ2-3; 7 positions match TRBD2. Trimming at V came to 1 base and at J to 6 bases, leaving 10 bases not matched to a gene. The CDR3 extends over 15 amino acids. Germline CDR1 is SQVTM and CDR2 is ANQGSEA.

This chain connects TRBV7-9 to TRBJ2-7; TRBD1 agrees at 11 bases. Looked up from germline, CDR1 is SEHNR and CDR2 is FQNEAQ (reference sequence). The CDR3 extends over 17 amino acids. The V gene end was trimmed by 5 bases and the J gene end by 5 bases; junction bases not matched to a gene: 14. The CDR3 nucleotides are TGTGCCAGCAGCCCCTTGCCCGGGACAGGGGGGGTGCACGAGCAGTACTTC. Its protein is CASSPLPGTGGVHEQYF.

CDR3 protein: CASSSLTGNRFF. In DNA form, the CDR3 reads TGTGCCAGCAGTTCCCTTACAGGGAATCGGTTCTTC. V gene TRBV27 combines with J gene TRBJ2-1; TRBD1 is a possible D gene (6 bases). CDR1 and CDR2 from the germline V gene are MNHEY and SMNVEV (reference sequence). V dropped 4 bases and J dropped 15 bases, with 16 bases sitting between them. The CDR3 sequence is 12 residues long.

The chain links TRBV5-1 to TRBJ2-5; 10 bases agree with TRBD2. Germline CDR1 reads SGHRS; CDR2 reads YFSETQ. V was pared by 0 bases and J by 5 bases, with 7 bases of the junction left unmatched. The CDR3 consists of 16 residues. The CDR3 reads CASSLAVAGGRETQYF. The DNA for the CDR3 is TGCGCCAGCAGCTTGGCAGTAGCGGGGGGCCGGGAGACCCAGTACTTC.

J is TRBJ2-3 and V is TRBV6-5; 8 bases are a match to TRBD2. This CDR3 is built from 13 residues. Germline loops: CDR1 MNHEY, CDR2 SVGAGI. V shed 5 bases, J shed 6 bases, and the junction held 4 bases outside the gene matches. The CDR3 loop is CASSLGRGDTQYF. The CDR3 region has the DNA TGTGCCAGCAGTCTCGGGAGGGGGGATACGCAGTATTTT.

This chain uses TRBV10-3 with TRBJ2-2, with a weak D call TRBD1 (6 bases). Germline V gene data show CDR1 as ENHRY and CDR2 as SYGVKD. V was clipped by 4 bases and J by 4 bases, with 13 bases between them. The CDR3 is 15 residues long. The chain's CDR3 is CAISGNEQGTGELFF. DNA of the CDR3: TGTGCCATCAGTGGGAATGAACAGGGCACCGGGGAGCTGTTTTTT.

The chain uses TRBV7-2 and TRBJ2-7; D remains ambiguous. Germline V gene data show CDR1 as SGHTA and CDR2 as FQGNSA. The CDR3 has 13 residues. V lost 1 base and J 3 bases, leaving 7 bases between the germline ends. CDR3 sequence reads: CASSLVPVYEQYF. CDR3 in DNA: TGTGCCAGCAGCTTAGTCCCTGTCTACGAGCAGTACTTC.

This clone was seen a handful of times. This chain joins TRBV4-2 and TRBJ2-7; D is perhaps TRBD2 (8 bases). The CDR3 is made up of 20 amino acids. Germline V CDR1 and CDR2: LGHNA, YNFKEQ. The V and J ends lost 0 bases and 4 bases respectively, with 28 bases between them. The DNA for the CDR3 is TGTGCCAGCAGCCAAGATCAGTCGTCGGCCCCAGGGGGACTAGGGTACGAGCAGTACTTC. It encodes CASSQDQSSAPGGLGYEQYF.

The chain links TRBV7-9 to TRBJ2-5; D is unresolved. V dropped 6 bases and J dropped 5 bases, with 7 bases sitting between them. Per the germline V gene, CDR1 is SEHNR and CDR2 is FQNEAQ (reference sequence). The CDR3 extends over 11 amino acids. CDR3 coding DNA: TGTGCCAGCAGTATACTCGAGACCCAGTACTTC. As protein: CASSILETQYF.

The table lists this clone with a few counts. The rearrangement joins TRBV27 to TRBJ1-5; 10 bases match TRBD1. Unmatched junction bases numbered 8, after V lost 1 base and J lost 2 bases. The length of the CDR3 is 18 residues. Germline V gene lookup returns CDR1 MNHEY and CDR2 SMNVEV (reference sequence). CDR3 DNA: TGTGCCAGCAGTTTATGGGGGACAGGGGTAACCGGCAATCAGCCCCAGCATTTT. This gives the protein CASSLWGTGVTGNQPQHF.

The rearrangement links TRBV5-1 to TRBJ2-1; the match to TRBD2 covers 12 bases. The CDR3 has 18 amino acids. CDR1 is SGHRS and CDR2 is YFSETQ in the germline V gene. J was trimmed by 4 bases and V by 4 bases; bases with no gene match: 12. CDR3: CASSAPGLAGFEYNEQFF. The DNA for the CDR3 is TGCGCCAGCAGCGCACCGGGACTAGCGGGTTTCGAATACAATGAGCAGTTCTTC.

The rearrangement joins TRBV30 to TRBJ1-4; D is undetermined. The CDR3 is made up of 12 amino acids. Germline lookup yields CDR1 GTSNPN and CDR2 SVGIG (reference sequence). Trimming cost V 1 base and J 8 bases, with 8 bases left between them. The CDR3 DNA reads as TGTGCCTGGAGTGGGTCGGGGGAAAAACTGTTTTTT. Amino acids: CAWSGSGEKLFF.

CDR3 bases: TGCGCCAGCAGCTCCTCGGGACTAGCGGGAGTTGGTGAGCAGTTCTTC. Amino acids: CASSSSGLAGVGEQFF. The chain carries TRBV5-1 and TRBJ2-1; 14 nucleotides line up with TRBD2. The V segment lost 3 bases and the J segment 9 bases; nucleotides outside the gene matches: 8. This CDR3 has 16 amino acids. Germline loops: CDR1 SGHRS, CDR2 YFSETQ.

V and J are TRBV19 and TRBJ2-1; TRBD1 matches 8 bases. The CDR3 is 14 amino acids. Losses at the gene ends were 6 bases for V and 7 bases for J; bases not matched to a gene: 8. In germline, CDR1 is LNHDA, CDR2 SQIVND (reference sequence). The DNA of the CDR3 is TGTGCCAGTAGCCCGACAGGGGCTAGGAATGAGCAGTTCTTC. It encodes CASSPTGARNEQFF.

The chain joins TRBV4-2 to TRBJ2-6; unclear D gene. V dropped 1 base and J dropped 2 bases, with 6 bases sitting between them. This CDR3 spans 15 amino acids. Germline loops: CDR1 LGHNA, CDR2 YNFKEQ. CDR3 sequence: CASSQGGTGANVLTF. The CDR3 DNA is TGTGCCAGCAGCCAAGGAGGCACTGGGGCCAACGTCCTGACTTTC.

Details on this clone: The identical CDR3 is also encoded by other nucleotide sequences in the sample. The chain combines TRBV18 with TRBJ2-5; D is uncertain. Germline CDR1 and CDR2: KGHSH and LQKENI. Trimming left V 3 bases short and J 5 bases short, with 4 bases between. The CDR3 has 11 residues. The CDR3 coding sequence is TGTGCCAGCTCACCTCGGGAGACCCAGTACTTC. Residues: CASSPRETQYF.

This clone was seen a few times. The chain links TRBV18 to TRBJ2-5; TRBD2 matches 8 bases. CDR3 size: 14 residues. Germline CDR1 and CDR2: KGHSH and LQKENI. Trimming cost V 4 bases and J 2 bases; bases outside gene matches: 3. CDR3 residues: CASSLGLDQETQYF. As DNA, the CDR3 is TGTGCCAGCTCACTGGGACTAGATCAAGAGACCCAGTACTTC.

The chain carries TRBV5-1 and TRBJ2-5, with D tentatively TRBD2 (6 bases). This CDR3 contains 14 residues. With 2 bases removed from V and 3 bases from J, the gap between germline ends came to 11 bases. Per germline, CDR1 SGHRS and CDR2 YFSETQ. The CDR3 DNA reads TGCGCCAGCAGCTTCGGCGGGGCGGAAGAGACCCAGTACTTC. It is translated as CASSFGGAEETQYF.